The entry below gives a single TCR beta chain sequence along with its context. The data were taken from a study of CD8 T cells in Susac syndrome. cDNA came from approximately 0.5 to 1 ug RNA primed by random hexamers. MiXCR, applied by TCRdb to the immunoSEQ multiplex PCR reads, yields one record per CDR3 protein. The top ten hold under 0.095% of the sample, which has over 150,000 distinct CDR3 sequences, nearly 95% seen once. The sequence came from a human donor with multiple sclerosis. What was sequenced was CD4+ T cells from PBMCs.

The CDR3 here is CSVEKAGDGYTF. CDR3 DNA: TGCAGCGTTGAGAAGGCAGGTGATGGCTACACCTTC. The V call is TRBV29-1, the J call TRBJ1-2; no clear D. Trimming shortened V by 3 bases and J by 6 bases, and 11 bases separated the two germline ends. The CDR3 runs to 12 residues. Germline-derived CDR1 and CDR2 are SQVTM and ANQGSEA.